This T cell receptor beta chain is from a study of T-cell memory formation after mild COVID-19 (dated by TCRdb to the early 2020s). The study in broad terms: TCR sequence clusters from the two donors were largely donor specific. Longitudinal TCRalpha and TCRbeta repertoire sequencing tracked T-cell clones expanding and contracting after mild COVID-19 in two donors. The cohort was made up of two young adult volunteers, one female and one male, who were previously healthy.

This clonotype was counted at least ten times. The clone's antigen remains unknown. The sample holds no much larger clone one base away, and base qualities are not on file. For sequencing, an Illumina NovaSeq 6000 was employed. Using 5'RACE with constant-segment primers, TCRalpha and TCRbeta cDNA libraries were constructed, with sample barcodes and unique molecular identifiers added in the process. RNA was extracted from every sample with Trizol reagent. Amplification of the libraries took two PCR steps, and the second step added a second sample barcode plus Illumina TruSeq adapters. The libraries were sequenced on an Illumina NovaSeq using 2 x 150 bp paired-end reads. The paper's data handling went like this. Demultiplexing of reads and collapsing into UMI-guided consensus sequences were performed with migec v1.2.7. Using mixcr v2.1.11, UMI consensuses were aligned to TRA and TRB V and J templates and then assembled into clonotypes. Expanded or contracted clonotypes were those called significant by both edgeR and NoisET, with noise models trained on biological replicates. For edgeR calls, the cutoffs were a false discovery rate-adjusted p below 0.01 and a log2 fold-change threshold of 1. As an exploratory analysis of dynamics, max-normalized trajectories of the 1000 most abundant clonotypes were examined with PCA combined with hierarchical clustering. The CD4 or CD8 phenotype of responding clones was assigned using the separately sequenced CD4+ and CD8+ repertoires. The raw public reads went through TCRdb reprocessing: fastp at Q25, MiXCR clone calling, in-frame beta chains kept. Each CDR3 protein appears once, grouped with its most common genes and DNA. TCRdb, not the original authors, processed these V and J calls. This sample comprises 200,000 to 250,000 distinct CDR3 sequences, around 9.5% of them detected only once. The top ten clonotypes cover 3.5% of the sample.

The CDR3 starts with the cysteine, ends with the phenylalanine, and has 12 residues. Only the CDR3 part of the read is kept: 36 bases, read in frame from the first base. V is clipped by 7 bases and J by 8 bases, and the sequence between their germline boundaries is 14 bases long. CDR1 and CDR2, looked up from the germline V gene, are MDHEN and SYDVKM. Points the paper makes about the study in general: Balanced CD4/CD8 phenotypes were observed for clones contracting from day 15 to 85, whereas a bias towards CD4+ was observed for a second wave of clones expanding from day 15 to 37. SARS-CoV-2 specificity was not confirmed for the second-wave clones peaking on day 37. Contracting CD4+ clones turned up mainly in the CM and EM memory subsets, whereas EMRA was where CD8+ clones were enriched. Only two mild cases were covered in the study, and larger cohorts including severe cases with pre-infection samples were considered necessary. Some responding clones were detected in pre-infection memory, which suggested that pre-existing cross-reactive memory T cells had joined the SARS-CoV-2 response.

PBMCs were isolated by Ficoll-Paque density gradient centrifugation. The source is a young man who had mild COVID-19 (a few samples of this study predate the infection). The sample titles of this study are shuffled in the database, so cell type and time point are left out; the donor was told from shared clones. Sequenced sample: PBMCs or a T cell subset sorted from them (not recorded which). Rearrangement joined TRBV28 to TRBJ1-2, with TRBD1 tentatively as D gene (5 bases match). Read as DNA, the sequence is TGTGCCAGCACCCTCTGGGGGTCCGGCTACACCTTC. It translates as CASTLWGSGYTF.